This T cell receptor (beta chain) was identified during a study of blood T cell repertoires in COVID-19. Across the whole study: Samples came from the United States, Italy and Spain, spanning acute and convalescent COVID-19. PBMCs, B-cell-depleted T cells, or T cells provided the cDNA or gDNA that made up the material.

The CDR3 has 14 residues. Germline CDR1 reads SNHLY; CDR2 reads FYNNEI. V trimming: 4 bases; J trimming: 4 bases; junction bases outside the gene matches: 1. Original analysis: Amplifying reference gene primers gave estimates of nucleated cell counts. Using immunoSEQ multiplex PCR, the repertoire was profiled, and TCRdb retains in-frame clones only, with some absent. For V, J and clone size, that table is used; D and trimming come from the DNA. Among 60,000 to 65,000 clones, 80% to 95% were seen once, and the ten largest hold around 9.1%. This clonotype originated in a woman older than 75 with active COVID-19. The specimen was peripheral blood. V is TRBV2 and J is TRBJ2-2; 9 bases match TRBD1. This CDR3 reads CASSADRGTGELFF. CDR3 nucleotide sequence: TGTGCCAGCAGTGCGGACAGGGGCACCGGGGAGCTGTTTTTT.